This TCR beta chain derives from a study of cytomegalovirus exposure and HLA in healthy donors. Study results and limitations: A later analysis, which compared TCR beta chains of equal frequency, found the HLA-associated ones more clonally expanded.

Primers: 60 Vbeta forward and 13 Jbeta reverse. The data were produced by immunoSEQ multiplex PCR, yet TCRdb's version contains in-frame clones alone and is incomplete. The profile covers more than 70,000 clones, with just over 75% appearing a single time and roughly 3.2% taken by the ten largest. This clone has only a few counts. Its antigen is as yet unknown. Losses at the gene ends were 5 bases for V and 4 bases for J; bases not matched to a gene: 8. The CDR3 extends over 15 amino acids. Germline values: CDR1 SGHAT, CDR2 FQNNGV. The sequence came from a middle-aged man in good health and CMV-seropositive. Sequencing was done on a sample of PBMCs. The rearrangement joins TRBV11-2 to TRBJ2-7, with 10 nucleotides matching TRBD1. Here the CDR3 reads CASSPRDRGSYEQYF. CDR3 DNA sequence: TGTGCCAGCAGCCCTCGGGACAGGGGCTCATACGAGCAGTACTTC. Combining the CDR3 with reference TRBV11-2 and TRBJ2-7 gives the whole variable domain EAGVAQSPRYKIIEKRQSVAFWCNPISGHATLYWYQQILGQGPKLLIQFQNNGVVDDSQLPKDRFSAERLKGVDSTLKIQPAKLEDSAVYLCASSPRDRGSYEQYFGPGTRLTVT.